A selection of T cell receptor beta chains follows, all from one sample in a study of blood T cell repertoires in COVID-19. The assay was immunoSEQ multiplex PCR, and TCRdb's table has in-frame clones only and misses some. The profile shows some 250,000 clones, 81% of them singletons. Sequencing was done on a sample of peripheral blood. These receptors came from a woman aged 55-70 years with active or convalescent COVID-19. Each CDR3 is given with its conserved first and last residue. The D gene is left open where the match is weak. Clone size is stated in some rows and not others, as once, few, many or a class when expanded.

j_gene,v_gene,abundance,d_gene,CDR3aa,CDR3nt
TRBJ2-7,TRBV2,NA,NA,CASSPSTGVGEQYF,TGTGCCAGCAGTCCTTCGACAGGAGTTGGGGAGCAGTACTTC
TRBJ1-1,TRBV3-1/TRBV3-2,few,TRBD1,CASSQDSGTDTEAFF,TGTGCCAGCAGCCAAGATAGTGGGACAGACACTGAAGCTTTCTTT
TRBJ1-1,TRBV10-1,once,TRBD1,CASTTKGQWGTEAFF,TGCGCCAGCACTACTAAGGGACAGTGGGGCACTGAAGCTTTCTTT
TRBJ2-3,TRBV2,NA,TRBD2,CASSDPGLAGGQDTQYF,TGTGCCAGCAGTGACCCGGGACTAGCGGGGGGGCAGGATACGCAGTATTTT
TRBJ2-3,TRBV5-6,once,NA,CASSKKADTQYF,TGTGCCAGCAGTAAGAAAGCCGATACGCAGTATTTT
TRBJ2-5,TRBV24-1,NA,TRBD1,CATSDAGQGIETQYF,TGTGCCACCAGTGATGCGGGACAGGGGATTGAGACCCAGTACTTC
TRBJ1-2,TRBV18,NA,TRBD1,CASSPSTTGGQVGVTF,TGTGCCAGCTCACCGAGTACGACGGGCGGACAGGTTGGAGTCACCTTC
TRBJ2-7,TRBV7-2,few,TRBD2,CASSLRLAGYEQYF,TGTGCCAGCAGCTTACGGCTAGCGGGGTACGAGCAGTACTTC
TRBJ1-1,TRBV6-2/TRBV6-3,NA,NA,CASSYSRSGNEAFF,TGTGCCAGCAGTTACTCGAGGTCAGGGAATGAAGCTTTCTTT
TRBJ2-7,TRBV12-3/TRBV12-4,NA,TRBD1,CASSQLTGAWQYF,TGTGCCAGCAGTCAGCTAACAGGGGCCTGGCAGTACTTC
TRBJ2-1,TRBV3-1/TRBV3-2,few,TRBD2,CASSQARASGGASGNEQFF,TGTGCCAGCAGCCAAGCTCGGGCTAGCGGGGGGGCCAGCGGTAATGAGCAGTTCTTC
TRBJ2-5,TRBV5-6,NA,TRBD2,CASSSSGVGTQYF,TGTGCCAGCAGCTCTAGCGGGGTGGGGACCCAGTACTTC
TRBJ1-3,TRBV18,NA,TRBD1,CASSPGTASSGNTIYF,TGTGCCAGCTCACCGGGGACAGCGAGCTCTGGAAACACCATATATTTT
TRBJ2-1,TRBV7-3,NA,TRBD2,CASSSVAGGPSSYNEQFF,TGTGCCAGCAGCTCGGTAGCGGGGGGGCCGAGCTCCTACAATGAGCAGTTCTTC
TRBJ1-1,TRBV10-1,NA,TRBD1,CASRRDRSNTEAFF,TGCGCCAGCAGACGGGACAGGTCAAACACTGAAGCTTTCTTT
TRBJ1-3,TRBV5-6,NA,NA,CASAALGASGNTIYF,TGTGCCAGCGCGGCGCTGGGGGCCTCTGGAAACACCATATATTTT
TRBJ2-7,TRBV9,NA,NA,CASSVDRSTYEQYF,TGTGCCAGCAGCGTAGACAGGTCCACCTACGAGCAGTACTTC
TRBJ2-5,TRBV7-3,NA,NA,CASSLGRLETQYF,TGTGCCAGCAGCTTAGGGCGCCTCGAGACCCAGTACTTC
TRBJ1-1,TRBV10-1,NA,NA,CASSESTGPNTEAFF,TGCGCCAGCAGTGAGTCGACAGGCCCTAACACTGAAGCTTTCTTT
TRBJ1-1,TRBV7-8,NA,NA,CASSPDGGTEAFF,TGTGCCAGCAGCCCCGACGGGGGCACTGAAGCTTTCTTT
TRBJ2-3,TRBV7-9,NA,NA,CASSLDRTSTDTQYF,TGTGCCAGCAGCTTAGACAGGACCAGCACAGATACGCAGTATTTT
TRBJ1-2,TRBV11-2,NA,TRBD1,CASSLGDRAGYGYTF,TGTGCCAGCAGCTTGGGGGACAGGGCGGGGTATGGCTACACCTTC
TRBJ1-5,TRBV30,NA,TRBD1,CACTRGGGGNQPQHF,TGTGCCTGTACACGAGGGGGCGGAGGCAATCAGCCCCAGCATTTT
TRBJ2-3,TRBV2,NA,NA,CASSDRQGRDTQYF,TGTGCCAGCAGTGATCGGCAGGGGCGGGATACGCAGTATTTT
TRBJ2-3,TRBV9,once,TRBD2,CASSALPGLAGGPQTDTQYF,TGTGCCAGCAGCGCGTTACCGGGACTAGCGGGGGGGCCTCAGACAGATACGCAGTATTTT
TRBJ2-7,TRBV15,NA,TRBD2,CATSRDFLAGLNEQYF,TGTGCCACCAGCAGAGATTTCCTAGCGGGGCTGAACGAGCAGTACTTC
TRBJ2-7,TRBV20-1,once,NA,CSASPGTPVYEQYF,TGCAGTGCTAGTCCCGGGACACCCGTCTACGAGCAGTACTTC
TRBJ2-7,TRBV29-1,NA,NA,CSVGGLGNYEQYF,TGCAGCGTTGGTGGACTGGGAAACTACGAGCAGTACTTC
TRBJ1-4,TRBV10-1,NA,NA,CASSYGPDKLFF,TGCGCCAGCAGTTATGGGCCCGACAAACTGTTTTTT
TRBJ1-2,TRBV7-9,NA,TRBD1,CASSLGRGRPYGYTF,TGTGCCAGCAGCTTGGGCAGGGGGCGTCCCTATGGCTACACCTTC
TRBJ1-6,TRBV19,NA,NA,CASTKRGLSYNSPLHF,TGTGCCAGCACCAAGCGAGGCCTATCCTATAATTCACCCCTCCACTTT
TRBJ2-7,TRBV29-1,few,TRBD2,CSVEDRQAGVSEQYF,TGCAGCGTTGAAGATAGGCAAGCGGGGGTGAGCGAGCAGTACTTC
TRBJ1-1,TRBV6-5,few,TRBD1,CASSPTGGGTEAFF,TGTGCCAGCAGTCCAACAGGGGGCGGGACTGAAGCTTTCTTT
TRBJ1-6,TRBV3-1/TRBV3-2,NA,TRBD1,CASSPPGQGNSPLHF,TGTGCCAGCAGCCCTCCGGGACAGGGGAATTCACCCCTCCACTTT
TRBJ2-3,TRBV29-1,NA,TRBD1,CSVEDREDTQYF,TGCAGCGTTGAGGACAGGGAGGATACGCAGTATTTT
TRBJ2-1,TRBV15,NA,NA,CATSRPSDSYNEQFF,TGTGCCACCAGCAGACCTAGCGACTCCTACAATGAGCAGTTCTTC
TRBJ1-1,TRBV6-5,NA,TRBD1,CASSYRGDPEAFF,TGTGCCAGCAGCTACAGGGGTGACCCTGAAGCTTTCTTT
TRBJ2-5,TRBV19,NA,TRBD2,CASSIGLAGAQETQYF,TGTGCCAGTAGTATAGGACTAGCGGGGGCCCAGGAGACCCAGTACTTC
TRBJ1-2,TRBV28,few,NA,CASSVGAIYGYTF,TGTGCCAGCAGTGTCGGAGCGATCTATGGCTACACCTTC